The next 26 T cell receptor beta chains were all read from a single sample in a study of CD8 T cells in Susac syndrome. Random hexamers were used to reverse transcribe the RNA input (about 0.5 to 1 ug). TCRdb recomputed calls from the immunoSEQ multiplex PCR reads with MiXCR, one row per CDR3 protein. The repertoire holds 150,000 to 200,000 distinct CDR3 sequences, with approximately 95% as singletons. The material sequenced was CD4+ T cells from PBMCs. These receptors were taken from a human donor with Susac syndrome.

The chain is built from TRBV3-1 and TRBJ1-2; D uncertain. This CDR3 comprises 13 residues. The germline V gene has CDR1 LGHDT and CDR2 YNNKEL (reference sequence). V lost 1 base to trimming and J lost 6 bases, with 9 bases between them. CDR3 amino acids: CASSQVTADGYTF. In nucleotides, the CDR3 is TGTGCCAGCAGCCAAGTTACGGCAGATGGCTACACCTTC.

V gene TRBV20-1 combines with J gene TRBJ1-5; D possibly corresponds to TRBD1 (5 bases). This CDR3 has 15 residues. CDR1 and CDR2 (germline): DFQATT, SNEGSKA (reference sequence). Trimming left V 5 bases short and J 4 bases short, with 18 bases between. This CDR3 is CSAHSSAGPNQPQHF. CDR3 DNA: TGCAGTGCTCATAGCTCGGCAGGGCCTAATCAGCCCCAGCATTTT.

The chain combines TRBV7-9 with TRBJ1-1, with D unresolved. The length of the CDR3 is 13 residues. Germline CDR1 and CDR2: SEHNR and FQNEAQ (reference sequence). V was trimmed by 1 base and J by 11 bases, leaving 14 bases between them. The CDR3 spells CASSLVAELEAFF. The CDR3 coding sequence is TGTGCCAGCAGCTTAGTCGCGGAACTCGAGGCTTTCTTT.

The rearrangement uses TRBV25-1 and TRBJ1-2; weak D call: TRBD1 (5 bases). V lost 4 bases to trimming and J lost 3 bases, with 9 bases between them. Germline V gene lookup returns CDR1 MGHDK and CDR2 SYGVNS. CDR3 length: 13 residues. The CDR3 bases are TGTGCCAGCAGTGCGGGAGGGGACTATGGCTACACCTTC. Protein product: CASSAGGDYGYTF.

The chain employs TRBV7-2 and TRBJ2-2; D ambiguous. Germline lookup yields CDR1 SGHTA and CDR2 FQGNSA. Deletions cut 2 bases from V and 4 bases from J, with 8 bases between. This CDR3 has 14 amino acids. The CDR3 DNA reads TGTGCCAGCAGCTTAAGACAAAGCACCGGGGAGCTGTTTTTT. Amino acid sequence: CASSLRQSTGELFF.

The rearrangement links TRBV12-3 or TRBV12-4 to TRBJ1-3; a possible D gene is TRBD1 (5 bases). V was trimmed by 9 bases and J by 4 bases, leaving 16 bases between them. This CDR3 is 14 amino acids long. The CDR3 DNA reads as TGTGCCAGTGCTCGGAGCAGGGACGGAAACACCATATATTTT. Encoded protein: CASARSRDGNTIYF.

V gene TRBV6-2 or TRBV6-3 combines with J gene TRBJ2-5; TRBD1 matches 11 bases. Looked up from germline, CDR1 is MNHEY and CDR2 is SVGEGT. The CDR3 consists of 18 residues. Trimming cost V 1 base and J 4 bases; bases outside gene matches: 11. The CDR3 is CASSYYAGQGAIRETQYF. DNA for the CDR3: TGTGCCAGCAGTTACTACGCCGGACAGGGGGCCATCAGAGAGACCCAGTACTTC.

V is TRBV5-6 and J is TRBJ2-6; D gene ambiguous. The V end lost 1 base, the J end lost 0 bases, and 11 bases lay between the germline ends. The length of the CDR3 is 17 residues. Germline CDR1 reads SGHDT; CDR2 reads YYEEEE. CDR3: CASSLTLQSSGANVLTF. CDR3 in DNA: TGTGCCAGCAGCTTGACACTTCAGAGCTCTGGGGCCAACGTCCTGACTTTC.

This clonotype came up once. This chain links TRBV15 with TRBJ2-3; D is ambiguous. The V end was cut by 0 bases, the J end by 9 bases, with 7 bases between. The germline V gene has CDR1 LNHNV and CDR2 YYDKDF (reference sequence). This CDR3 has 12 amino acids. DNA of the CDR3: TGTGCCACCAGCAGAGATCTGGCCACGCAGTATTTT. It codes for CATSRDLATQYF.

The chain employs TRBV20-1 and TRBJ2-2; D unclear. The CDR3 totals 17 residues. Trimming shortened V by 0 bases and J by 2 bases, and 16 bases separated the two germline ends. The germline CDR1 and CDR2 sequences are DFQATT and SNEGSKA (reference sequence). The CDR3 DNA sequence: TGCAGTGCTAGAGATCCTACACAACAACCAAACACCGGGGAGCTGTTTTTT. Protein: CSARDPTQQPNTGELFF.

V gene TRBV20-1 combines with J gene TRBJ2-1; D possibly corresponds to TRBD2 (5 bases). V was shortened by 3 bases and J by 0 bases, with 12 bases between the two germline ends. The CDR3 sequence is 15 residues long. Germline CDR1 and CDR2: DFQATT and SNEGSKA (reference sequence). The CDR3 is CSASEGPSSYNEQFF. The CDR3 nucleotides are TGCAGTGCTAGCGAGGGTCCGAGCTCCTACAATGAGCAGTTCTTC.

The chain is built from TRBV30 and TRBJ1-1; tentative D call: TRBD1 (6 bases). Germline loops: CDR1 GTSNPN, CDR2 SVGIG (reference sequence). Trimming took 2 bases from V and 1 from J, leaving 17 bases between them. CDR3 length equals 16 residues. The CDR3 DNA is TGTGCCTGGAGTCCCGACCGTGGGGGGGCGAACACTGAAGCTTTCTTT. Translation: CAWSPDRGGANTEAFF.

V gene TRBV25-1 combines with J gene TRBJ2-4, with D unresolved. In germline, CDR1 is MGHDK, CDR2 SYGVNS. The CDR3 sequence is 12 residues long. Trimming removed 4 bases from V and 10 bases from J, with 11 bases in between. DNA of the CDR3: TGTGCCAGCAGTGGAAACGGGTGGATTCAGTACTTC. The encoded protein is CASSGNGWIQYF.

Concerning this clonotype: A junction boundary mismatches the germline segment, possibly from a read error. The CDR3 DNA is TGTGCCACCAGCAGTGACGCAGGCGGGATTACTAGTGGTTTT. This translates into CATSSDAGGITSGF. The chain is built from TRBV15 and TRBJ2-3; D may be TRBD2 (6 bases). Germline-derived CDR1 and CDR2 are LNHNV and YYDKDF (reference sequence). The CDR3 sequence is 14 residues long.

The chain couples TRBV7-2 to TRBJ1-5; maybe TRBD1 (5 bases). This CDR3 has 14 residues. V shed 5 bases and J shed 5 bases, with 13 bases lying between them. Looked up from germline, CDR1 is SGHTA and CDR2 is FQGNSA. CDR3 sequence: CASSPQGSYQPQHF. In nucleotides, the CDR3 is TGTGCCAGCAGCCCGCAGGGCTCCTATCAGCCCCAGCATTTT.

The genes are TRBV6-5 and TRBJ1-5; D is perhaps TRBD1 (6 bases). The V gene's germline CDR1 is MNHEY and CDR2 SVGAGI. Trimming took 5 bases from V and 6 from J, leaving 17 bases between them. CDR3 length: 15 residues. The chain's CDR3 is CASSPSGGRSQPQHF. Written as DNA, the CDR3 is TGTGCCAGCAGTCCGAGCGGGGGCAGGAGTCAGCCCCAGCATTTT.

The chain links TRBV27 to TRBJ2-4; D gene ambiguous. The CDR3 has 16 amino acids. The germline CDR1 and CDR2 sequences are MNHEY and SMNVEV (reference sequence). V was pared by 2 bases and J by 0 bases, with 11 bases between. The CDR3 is CASSLGPLEAKNIQYF. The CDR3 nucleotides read TGTGCCAGCAGTTTAGGGCCCCTAGAAGCCAAAAACATTCAGTACTTC.

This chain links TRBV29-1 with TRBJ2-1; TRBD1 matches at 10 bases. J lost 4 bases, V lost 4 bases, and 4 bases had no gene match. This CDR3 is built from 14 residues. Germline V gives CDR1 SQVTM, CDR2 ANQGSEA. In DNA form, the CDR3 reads TGCAGCGTTGTTGTGGACAGGGGGTACAATGAGCAGTTCTTC. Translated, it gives CSVVVDRGYNEQFF.

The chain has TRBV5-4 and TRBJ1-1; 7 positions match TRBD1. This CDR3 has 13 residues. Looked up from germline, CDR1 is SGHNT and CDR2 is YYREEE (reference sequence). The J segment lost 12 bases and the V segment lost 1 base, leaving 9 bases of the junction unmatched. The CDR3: CASSLPTGEGTFF. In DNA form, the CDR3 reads TGTGCCAGCAGCTTGCCAACAGGGGAGGGAACTTTCTTT.

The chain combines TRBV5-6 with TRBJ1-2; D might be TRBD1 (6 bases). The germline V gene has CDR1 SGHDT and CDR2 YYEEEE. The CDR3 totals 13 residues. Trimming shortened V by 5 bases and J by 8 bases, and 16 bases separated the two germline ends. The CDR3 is CASSTGTLDGYTF. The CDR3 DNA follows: TGTGCCAGCAGTACAGGGACGCTCGACGGCTACACCTTC.

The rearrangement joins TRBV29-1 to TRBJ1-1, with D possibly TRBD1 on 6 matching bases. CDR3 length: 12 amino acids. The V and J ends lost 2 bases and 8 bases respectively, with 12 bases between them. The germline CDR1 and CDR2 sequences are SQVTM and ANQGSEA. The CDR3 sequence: CSVERGPNEAFF. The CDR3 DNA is TGCAGCGTTGAACGGGGGCCTAACGAAGCTTTCTTT.

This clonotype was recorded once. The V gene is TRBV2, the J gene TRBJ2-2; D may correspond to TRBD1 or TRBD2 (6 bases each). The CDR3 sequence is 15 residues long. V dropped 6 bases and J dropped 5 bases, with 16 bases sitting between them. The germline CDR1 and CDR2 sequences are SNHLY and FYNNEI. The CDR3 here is CASSPEGGWTGELFF. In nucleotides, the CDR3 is TGTGCCAGCAGCCCCGAGGGGGGATGGACCGGGGAGCTGTTTTTT.

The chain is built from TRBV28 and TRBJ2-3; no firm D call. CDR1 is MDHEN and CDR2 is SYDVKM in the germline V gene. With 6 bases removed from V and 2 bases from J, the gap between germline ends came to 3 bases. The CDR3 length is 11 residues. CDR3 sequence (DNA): TGTGCCAGCAGGTCCACAGATACGCAGTATTTT. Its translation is CASRSTDTQYF.

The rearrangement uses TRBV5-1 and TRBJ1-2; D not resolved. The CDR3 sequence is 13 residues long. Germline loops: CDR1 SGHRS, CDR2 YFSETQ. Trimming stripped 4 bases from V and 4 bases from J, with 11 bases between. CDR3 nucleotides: TGCGCCAGCAGCCTCGGTCACCTCTATGGCTACACCTTC. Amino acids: CASSLGHLYGYTF.

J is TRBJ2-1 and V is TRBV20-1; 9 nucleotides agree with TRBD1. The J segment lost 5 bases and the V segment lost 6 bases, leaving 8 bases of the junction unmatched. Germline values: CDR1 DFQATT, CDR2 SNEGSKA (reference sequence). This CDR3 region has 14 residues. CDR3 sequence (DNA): TGCAGTGCCTTTCCGGGACAGGGCAACAATGAGCAGTTCTTC. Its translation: CSAFPGQGNNEQFF.

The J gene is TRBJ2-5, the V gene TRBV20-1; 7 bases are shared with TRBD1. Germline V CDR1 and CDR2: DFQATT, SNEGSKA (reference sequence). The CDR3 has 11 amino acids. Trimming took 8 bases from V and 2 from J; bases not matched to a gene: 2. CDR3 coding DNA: TGCAGTCCGGACAGGCAAGAGACCCAGTACTTC. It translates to CSPDRQETQYF.